The subject of this entry is one T cell receptor (beta chain). This specimen belongs to a study of blood T cell repertoires in COVID-19. The wider study: There were acute and convalescent COVID-19 samples, and they came from the United States, Italy and Spain.

CDR1 and CDR2 (germline): LNHDA, SQIVND (reference sequence). There are 14 residues in the CDR3. V lost 5 bases and J lost 6; bases outside the gene matches: 6. Repertoires were generated with immunoSEQ multiplex PCR, while TCRdb's copy carries only in-frame clones and drops some. The sample contains 300,000 to 500,000 clones, 88% of which appear only once. The V and J genes are TRBV19 and TRBJ1-5, with 8 positions matching TRBD1. Input material: PBMCs or T cells enriched from blood (not recorded which). The clonotype comes from a woman in her thirties or forties with acute COVID-19. The CDR3 spells CASSLRQGTQPQHF. The DNA for the CDR3 is TGTGCCAGTAGTCTAAGACAGGGGACTCAGCCCCAGCATTTT.